This T cell receptor (beta chain) was recorded in a study of T cell repertoires in cytomegalovirus infection. Study in general: It was recently identified HLA-C-restricted and well-studied HLA-B-restricted CMV epitopes that the study used. Findings and limits, study-wide: Identification of carriers of CMV plus the relevant HLA was achieved through cumulative public TCR beta family frequency. The ex vivo response was dominated by HLA-C-restricted CMV-specific TCR beta clonotypes.

Turning to this clonotype: The antigen is undetermined.

TCRdb itself ran the reads through MiXCR, one entry per CDR3 protein. This table holds about 220,000 distinct CDR3 sequences, 35% to 40% found once. Losses at the gene ends were 0 bases for V and 3 bases for J; bases not matched to a gene: 7. Germline CDR1 reads SNHLY; CDR2 reads FYNNEI. The CDR3 covers 18 residues. The TCR originated in a human donor in good health (CMV status not recorded). Some clones in this sample may be carry-over from other donors' samples. The sample here was CD8+ T cells from cultured PBMCs, taken from culture after CMV antigen stimulation. The chain joins TRBV2 to TRBJ2-2; 10 positions match TRBD2. For the CDR3, the DNA is TGTGCCAGCAGTGAAGCGCGTAGCGGGGGGCCCTACACCGGGGAGCTGTTTTTT. This encodes CASSEARSGGPYTGELFF. The whole variable domain, filled in from reference TRBV2 and TRBJ2-2, reads EPEVTQTPSHQVTQMGQEVILRCVPISNHLYFYWYRQILGQKVEFLVSFYNNEISEKSEIFDDQFSVERPDGSNFTLKIRSTKLEDSAMYFCASSEARSGGPYTGELFFGEGSRLTVL.